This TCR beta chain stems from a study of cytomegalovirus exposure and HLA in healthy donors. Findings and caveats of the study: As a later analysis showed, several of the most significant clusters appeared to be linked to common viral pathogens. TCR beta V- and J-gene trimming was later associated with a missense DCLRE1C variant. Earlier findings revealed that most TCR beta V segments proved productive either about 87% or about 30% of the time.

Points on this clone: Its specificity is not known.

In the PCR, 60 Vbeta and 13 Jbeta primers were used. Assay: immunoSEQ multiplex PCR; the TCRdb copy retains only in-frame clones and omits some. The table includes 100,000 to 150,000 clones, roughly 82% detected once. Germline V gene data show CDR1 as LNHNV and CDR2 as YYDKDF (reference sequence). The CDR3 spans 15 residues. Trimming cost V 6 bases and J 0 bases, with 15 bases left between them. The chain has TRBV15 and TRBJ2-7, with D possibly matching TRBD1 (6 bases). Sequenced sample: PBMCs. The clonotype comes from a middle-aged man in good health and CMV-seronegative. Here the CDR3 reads CATRGMRQASYEQYF. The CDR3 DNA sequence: TGTGCCACCAGAGGAATGAGACAGGCCTCCTACGAGCAGTACTTC.